The next 8 T cell receptor beta chains were all read from a single sample in a study of T-cell reconstitution after alpha-beta-depleted transplantation in children (TCRdb year 2016). What this sample's treatment or condition label stands for: allogeneic hematopoietic cell transplantation with graft depleted of TCRalphabeta T cells and CD19 B cells. The method was PCR. Reads for this sample came from an Illumina HiSeq 2500. To normalize quantification of the TCRbeta repertoire, the TCR libraries were built with molecular barcoding that relied on unique molecular identifiers. In-frame beta chains were kept once TCRdb had trimmed the public reads at Q25 with fastp and called clones with MiXCR. Rows matching on CDR3 protein sequence are summarized as one entry with the most common DNA and genes. The sample includes about 420,000 distinct CDR3 sequences, with around 16% observed a single time. The top ten clones comprise about 32% of the sample.

The specimen comprised PBMCs, mostly from graft donor cells, sampled 360 days after TCRalphabeta/CD19-depleted stem cell transplant. Source of these receptors: a boy younger than two who had a stem cell transplant for Wiskott-Aldrich syndrome, so the T cells may come from the graft donor.

The V gene is TRBV7-9, the J gene TRBJ2-4, with D perhaps matching TRBD1 or TRBD2 (5 bases each). The CDR3 runs 13 residues. Germline loops: CDR1 SEHNR, CDR2 FQNEAQ (reference sequence). V was trimmed by 2 bases and J by 8 bases, leaving 10 bases between them. The chain's CDR3 is CASSLSGADIQYF. CDR3 DNA: TGTGCCAGCAGCTTATCCGGGGCCGACATTCAGTACTTC.

The rearrangement joins TRBV12-3 or TRBV12-4 to TRBJ1-6; a possible D gene is TRBD1 (6 bases). The V gene lost 3 bases and the J gene lost 8 bases, with 14 bases spanning the gap. CDR3 size: 15 residues. The CDR3 spells CASSLIGGFYSPLHF. The CDR3 DNA sequence: TGTGCCAGCAGTTTGATTGGGGGCTTTTATTCACCCCTCCACTTT.

This clonotype was detected only a few times. The gene calls are TRBV25-1 and TRBJ2-7; D assignment may be TRBD1 or TRBD2 (5 bases each). This CDR3 is 12 amino acids long. Between the trimmed V and J ends, which lost 4 bases and 9 bases, there was a span of 13 bases. Germline V lookup: CDR1 MGHDK, CDR2 SYGVNS. CDR3 sequence: CASSAWDLGQYF. The CDR3 bases are TGTGCCAGCAGTGCTTGGGACCTAGGGCAGTACTTC.

This chain connects TRBV5-3 to TRBJ2-6; 7 bases align to TRBD1. TRBV5-3 is treated as an ORF (open reading frame) with a function not yet certain. CDR3 length: 17 amino acids. V lost 8 bases to trimming and J lost 1 base; unmatched junction nucleotides: 12. CDR3 sequence (DNA): TGTGCCAGGGGCCCTGGACAGGTTAAGTCTGGGGCCAACGTCCTGACTTTC. Protein product: CARGPGQVKSGANVLTF.

This clonotype was seen many times. The V gene is TRBV4-2, the J gene TRBJ2-5; 8 bases align to TRBD2. The trim removed 1 base at V and 1 base at J, leaving 5 bases unmatched. The CDR3 has 16 residues. Germline CDR1 LGHNA, CDR2 YNFKEQ. CDR3 in amino acids: CASSQASSGPQETQYF. The CDR3 DNA reads TGTGCCAGCAGCCAAGCATCTAGCGGGCCCCAAGAGACCCAGTACTTC.

The chain couples TRBV6-5 to TRBJ2-3; D unclear. Between the trimmed V and J ends, which lost 0 bases and 2 bases, there was a span of 15 bases. Germline V gene lookup returns CDR1 MNHEY and CDR2 SVGAGI. The CDR3 spans 17 residues. The CDR3 here is CASSYSKILLDTDTQYF. The DNA for the CDR3 is TGTGCCAGCAGTTACTCGAAAATACTACTCGACACAGATACGCAGTATTTT.

The chain couples TRBV4-1 to TRBJ2-7, with 13 bases that match TRBD2. The V and J ends lost 4 bases and 3 bases, in that order; junction bases with no gene match: 6. The CDR3 spans 16 residues. Germline V gene lookup returns CDR1 MGHRA and CDR2 YSYEKL. CDR3 region: CASSLLTSGGHYEQYF. The DNA for the CDR3 is TGCGCCAGCAGCCTCCTGACTAGCGGGGGGCACTACGAGCAGTACTTC.

The gene calls are TRBV10-3 and TRBJ1-2; D is ambiguous. This CDR3 is 13 amino acids long. Trimming took 2 bases from V and 5 from J, leaving 9 bases between them. Germline values: CDR1 ENHRY, CDR2 SYGVKD. This CDR3 reads CAISEQALYGYTF. In DNA form, the CDR3 reads TGTGCCATCAGTGAGCAGGCCTTATATGGCTACACCTTC.